The 17 T cell receptor beta chains below come from one sample, sequenced in a study of shared clonotypes between healthy human individuals. Measured with immunoSEQ multiplex PCR; TCRdb has only the in-frame clones, and not every one. This sample yields about 490,000 clones, of which 65% to 80% are seen a single time; about 12% belongs to the top ten. The material sequenced was PBMCs. The receptors derive from a woman between 40 and 50 years old in good health. Some clones in this sample may be carry-over from other donors' samples.

The J gene is TRBJ1-4, the V gene TRBV28; no definite D call. V lost 2 bases to trimming and J lost 8 bases, with 6 bases between them. The germline V gene encodes CDR1 MDHEN and CDR2 SYDVKM. This CDR3 has 12 residues. The CDR3 here is CASSLRVEKLFF. CDR3 in DNA: TGTGCCAGCAGTTTAAGGGTGGAAAAACTGTTTTTT.

This chain connects TRBV7-9 to TRBJ1-5; 7 bases match TRBD1. Trimming removed 5 bases from V and 1 base from J; junction bases left unmatched: 8. Looked up from germline, CDR1 is SEHNR and CDR2 is FQNEAQ (reference sequence). This CDR3 has 16 amino acids. CDR3 bases: TGTGCCAGCAGCCAGGGGGGGGACTGGAGCAATCAGCCCCAGCATTTT. Encoded protein: CASSQGGDWSNQPQHF.

The chain combines TRBV2 with TRBJ2-7; weak D call: TRBD1 (6 bases). Germline V gene lookup returns CDR1 SNHLY and CDR2 FYNNEI. The CDR3 runs to 13 residues. Trimming stripped 6 bases from V and 2 bases from J, with 11 bases between. Here the CDR3 reads CASSTGQPYEQYF. In nucleotides, the CDR3 is TGTGCCAGCAGCACCGGACAGCCCTACGAGCAGTACTTC.

This clone was counted a single time. The chain carries TRBV28 and TRBJ2-7, with D perhaps being TRBD1 or TRBD2 (5 bases each). Trimming removed 6 bases at V and 6 bases at J, with 15 bases between. The CDR3 runs to 13 residues. The germline V gene encodes CDR1 MDHEN and CDR2 SYDVKM. The CDR3 sequence: CASSPGSTREQYF. The CDR3 bases are TGTGCCAGCAGCCCAGGGAGTACACGCGAGCAGTACTTC.

This chain uses TRBV11-2 with TRBJ2-1; 9 bases align to TRBD2. Germline-derived CDR1 and CDR2 are SGHAT and FQNNGV. This CDR3 region has 18 residues. Losses at the gene ends were 4 bases for V and 4 bases for J; bases not matched to a gene: 14. CDR3 region: CASSSLLGAGGPYNEQFF. The CDR3 coding sequence is TGTGCCAGCAGCTCCCTTTTGGGGGCGGGAGGGCCTTACAATGAGCAGTTCTTC.

DNA of the CDR3: TGCGCCAGCAGCTTGACGTCGACAGTTTTCTACGAGCAGTACTTC. Translation gives CASSLTSTVFYEQYF. The rearrangement uses TRBV4-1 and TRBJ2-7; D is perhaps TRBD1 (5 bases). CDR3 length: 15 amino acids. Trimming removed 5 bases from V and 3 bases from J, with 17 bases in between. Germline V lookup: CDR1 MGHRA, CDR2 YSYEKL.

On this clone: The germline gene is not matched at one end of the junction; a read error may be the cause. This rearrangement joins TRBV11-3 to TRBJ2-5; D is unresolved. Germline V gene sequence: CDR1 SGHNT, CDR2 YENEEA. The CDR3 extends over 15 amino acids. CDR3 nucleotide sequence: TGTGCCGGCAGCTTAGGGTCCAGACCACAAGAGACCCAGTACTTC. It encodes CAGSLGSRPQETQYF.

DNA of the CDR3: TGTGCCAGCTCATTGGACGTTTCTAGCACAGATACGCAGTATTTT. Amino acids: CASSLDVSSTDTQYF. The V call is TRBV18, the J call TRBJ2-3; D is uncertain. The CDR3 loop spans 15 amino acids. The germline CDR1 and CDR2 sequences are KGHSH and LQKENI. Deletions cut 5 bases from V and 0 bases from J, with 12 bases between.

The chain recombines TRBV28 with TRBJ2-3; no firm D call. The CDR3 extends over 17 amino acids. V was shortened by 2 bases and J by 1 base, with 16 bases between the two germline ends. Germline CDR1 MDHEN, CDR2 SYDVKM. This chain's CDR3 is CASSLAPYGARTDTQYF. CDR3 coding DNA: TGTGCCAGCAGTTTAGCCCCTTATGGCGCCCGCACAGATACGCAGTATTTT. Supplemented by reference TRBV28 and TRBJ2-3, the full variable domain reads DVKVTQSSRYLVKRTGEKVFLECVQDMDHENMFWYRQDPGLGLRLIYFSYDVKMKEKGDIPEGYSVSREKKERFSLILESASTNQTSMYLCASSLAPYGARTDTQYFGPGTRLTVL.

The chain has TRBV7-2 and TRBJ2-1; no definite D call. The CDR3 sequence is 15 residues long. Between the trimmed V and J ends, which lost 7 bases and 0 bases, there was a span of 13 bases. The germline V gene has CDR1 SGHTA and CDR2 FQGNSA. CDR3 residues: CASTLGISSYNEQFF. The CDR3 region has the DNA TGTGCCAGCACCCTGGGGATTAGCTCCTACAATGAGCAGTTCTTC.

This clone was observed a handful of times. This sequence joins TRBV5-1 and TRBJ2-3; 7 bases are a match to TRBD2. J gave up 1 base and V 2 bases, and 4 bases lay outside the gene matches. CDR3 length: 15 residues. The V gene's germline CDR1 is SGHRS and CDR2 YFSETQ. The DNA of the CDR3 is TGCGCCAGCAGCTTTGCGGGAGAGCGCACAGATACGCAGTATTTT. It translates to CASSFAGERTDTQYF.

This clone was counted between two and nine times. The chain joins TRBV5-1 to TRBJ2-1; TRBD2 matches 12 bases. The germline CDR1 and CDR2 sequences are SGHRS and YFSETQ. The CDR3 is made up of 16 amino acids. V was pared by 4 bases and J by 3 bases, with 5 bases of the junction left unmatched. The CDR3 DNA reads TGCGCCAGCAGCAGGACTAGCGGGGACTTCTACAATGAGCAGTTCTTC. Translated, it gives CASSRTSGDFYNEQFF.

V is TRBV18 and J is TRBJ2-1; D gene uncertain. V gave up 3 bases and J gave up 6 bases, with 9 bases separating them. The CDR3 length is 13 residues. CDR1 is KGHSH, CDR2 LQKENI, per germline. As DNA, the CDR3 is TGTGCCAGCTCACCCGTCAACGGCAATGAGCAGTTCTTC. Translation gives CASSPVNGNEQFF.

The genes are TRBV29-1 and TRBJ2-5; 7 bases align to TRBD1. Germline loops: CDR1 SQVTM, CDR2 ANQGSEA. The junction had 5 bases not matched to a gene; V was cut back by 5 bases and J by 2 bases. This CDR3 comprises 13 residues. This chain's CDR3 is CSVIGQEQETQYF. In DNA form, the CDR3 reads TGCAGCGTTATCGGACAGGAGCAAGAGACCCAGTACTTC.

The chain joins TRBV6-1 to TRBJ1-2; 7 bases map to TRBD1. Trimming took 2 bases from V and 5 from J; bases not matched to a gene: 8. The germline CDR1 and CDR2 sequences are MNHNS and SASEGT. CDR3 size: 15 residues. The chain's CDR3 is CASSELQGGAYGYTF. The DNA of the CDR3 is TGTGCCAGCAGTGAACTCCAAGGGGGCGCGTATGGCTACACCTTC.

On this clone itself: A much larger clone lies a single base off, so this may be a read error. The genes are TRBV27 and TRBJ2-7, with TRBD1 identical over 10 bases. This CDR3 has 15 residues. Looked up from germline, CDR1 is MNHEY and CDR2 is SMNVEV (reference sequence). V shed 4 bases, J shed 2 bases, and the junction held 5 bases outside the gene matches. CDR3 in amino acids: CASSSGTGVPYEQYF. The CDR3 DNA is TGTGCCAGCAGTTCTGGGACAGGGGTCCCCTACGAGCAGTACTTC.

This clone was recorded once. This chain joins TRBV10-3 and TRBJ2-7, with TRBD2 matching 8 bases. Looked up from germline, CDR1 is ENHRY and CDR2 is SYGVKD. This CDR3 contains 12 residues. Germline trimming cut 5 bases from V and 3 bases from J; bases unmatched to any gene: 0. The CDR3 bases are TGTGCCATCAGTACTAGCGGCTACGAGCAGTACTTC. Amino acid sequence: CAISTSGYEQYF.